This section outlines one T cell receptor (beta chain) sequence together with its context. What it binds is not known. These data originate in a study of CD4 T cells in relation to SARS-CoV-2 and coronaviruses. Study summary: PBMCs were cultured with antigen for about eleven days before TCR beta sequencing. The negative reference was HIV-1 Nef peptide pool or peptide-free culture. Whole-study results and caveats: This crossreactivity analysis covered spike protein alone, no other viral proteins.

V lost 5 bases and J 4 bases, leaving 17 bases between the germline ends. The CDR3 sequence is 15 residues long. Germline V gene lookup returns CDR1 SGHTA and CDR2 FQGNSA. The method was immunoSEQ multiplex PCR; TCRdb's version includes in-frame clones alone and lacks a portion of them. The sample carries about 21,000 clones, about 66% recorded once. CD4+ T cells from unexposed donors were obtained before the COVID-19 pandemic (2011-2018). After around nine days of culture, CD4+ T cells were isolated. Testing used SARS-CoV-2 S/N and four cold-coronavirus spikes on unexposed-donor CD4+ T cells, cells permitting.

This TCR was recovered from a human donor in good health. V usage is TRBV7-2 and J usage is TRBJ2-5, with TRBD1 as a possible D gene (6 bases). The source material was CD4+ T cells from PBMCs, cultured in vitro. CDR3 bases: TGTGCCAGCAGCCTACGGACAGATACAGGAGAGACCCAGTACTTC. Translation gives CASSLRTDTGETQYF.